This T cell receptor (beta chain) was identified during a study of T cells expressing NK-cell markers. Study-wide context: It was sorted CD3+CD56-NKG2C+, CD3+CD56+NKG2C- and CD3+CD56+NKG2C+ T cells that provided the TCR beta repertoires.

UMI-tagged 5'RACE template switching yielded the TCR beta cDNA. Using the 5' RACE reads, TCRdb records one entry per CDR3 protein without DNA. The sample table includes 150,000 to 180,000 distinct CDR3 sequences. With respect to this clonotype: Its antigen remains unidentified.

Findings and limits, study-wide: A range of about 1.0-8% of CD8+ T cells consisted of dominant NKG2C+ clonotypes in several donors. The CD3+CD56-NKG2C+ fraction was also led by these clonotypes in a handful of donors.

This TCR was recovered from a woman in her forties or fifties in good health. Sample: blood T cells: a sorted CD56 or NKG2C T cell subset, CD4+ or CD8+ T cells, or bulk PBMC T cells (not recorded which).

The CDR3 spells CASSYSSDYTDTQYF. The chain couples TRBV6-5 to TRBJ2-3. Germline CDR1 MNHEY, CDR2 SVGAGI. The CDR3 is 15 residues long.